The rows below give T cell receptor beta chains drawn from one sample of a study of cytotoxic CD8 clonotypes in ibrutinib-treated CLL. Here immunoSEQ multiplex PCR was the method, and the copy in TCRdb shows in-frame clones only, minus some. The profile shows more than 6,500 clones, roughly three quarters of them singletons. Sample: PBMCs, taken before ibrutinib treatment. The receptors derive from a human donor with chronic lymphocytic leukemia. CDR3s include the opening cysteine and the closing phenylalanine or tryptophan. Each record gives: V gene, J gene, CDR3 protein.

V gene: TRBV27; J gene: TRBJ2-5; CDR3 protein: CASSPTWTAWETQYF
V gene: TRBV6-1; J gene: TRBJ2-1; CDR3 protein: CASSDPGGRAPNEQFF
V gene: TRBV6-5; J gene: TRBJ1-6; CDR3 protein: CASRRQGSYNSPLHF
V gene: TRBV6-5; J gene: TRBJ1-1; CDR3 protein: CASSLRGITEAFF
V gene: TRBV7-9; J gene: TRBJ1-1; CDR3 protein: CASSLSPGGEDTEAFF
V gene: TRBV6-1; J gene: TRBJ1-5; CDR3 protein: CASSATGGTNQPQHF
V gene: TRBV9; J gene: TRBJ1-2; CDR3 protein: CASSVGWDRGLGYTF
V gene: TRBV27; J gene: TRBJ1-5; CDR3 protein: CASSIGRTASQPQHF
V gene: TRBV6-5; J gene: TRBJ2-7; CDR3 protein: CASRRALDGYEQYF
V gene: TRBV10-3; J gene: TRBJ2-2; CDR3 protein: CAISPGGTGGTGELFF
V gene: TRBV15; J gene: TRBJ1-6; CDR3 protein: CATSRENSPLHF
V gene: TRBV29-1; J gene: TRBJ1-1; CDR3 protein: CSARTGGTEAFF
V gene: TRBV28; J gene: TRBJ1-2; CDR3 protein: CASRSPGLRGYTF
V gene: TRBV19; J gene: TRBJ2-1; CDR3 protein: CASSTTQGQGNNEQFF
V gene: TRBV5-6; J gene: TRBJ1-5; CDR3 protein: CASSVQRMDRASNQPQHF
V gene: TRBV19; J gene: TRBJ1-1; CDR3 protein: CASSIRVVNTEAFF
V gene: TRBV21-1; J gene: TRBJ1-2; CDR3 protein: CASRTGICGYTF
V gene: TRBV14; J gene: TRBJ2-3; CDR3 protein: CASSQELAGVSDTQYF
V gene: TRBV2; J gene: TRBJ2-6; CDR3 protein: CASSVGSAGANVLTF
V gene: TRBV27; J gene: TRBJ2-6; CDR3 protein: CASSRLAGGRGANVLTF
V gene: TRBV5-4; J gene: TRBJ1-4; CDR3 protein: CASSNRRGGNEKLFF
V gene: TRBV4-2; J gene: TRBJ2-1; CDR3 protein: CASSQGGQGNEQFF
V gene: TRBV30; J gene: TRBJ1-4; CDR3 protein: CAWKQGLGEKLFF
V gene: TRBV15; J gene: TRBJ2-7; CDR3 protein: CATSRDTGALYEQYF
V gene: TRBV19; J gene: TRBJ1-1; CDR3 protein: CASQDRGKGTEAFF
V gene: TRBV6-6; J gene: TRBJ2-7; CDR3 protein: CASSRSSSRPKYF
V gene: TRBV5-1; J gene: TRBJ1-1; CDR3 protein: CASSPGRTGEAFF
V gene: TRBV10-3; J gene: TRBJ2-7; CDR3 protein: CAISGGLAGGVYEQYF
V gene: TRBV27; J gene: TRBJ2-7; CDR3 protein: CASSLRSLAGVKQYF